This T cell receptor (beta chain) was observed in a study of breast tumors, draining lymph nodes, adjacent tissues. Per germline, CDR1 SNHLY and CDR2 FYNNEI. V was pared by 4 bases and J by 7 bases, with 11 bases between. CDR3 length equals 14 residues. TCRdb re-called the multiplex PCR reads with MiXCR, one entry per CDR3 protein. Among tens of thousands of distinct CDR3 sequences, about 64% were seen once, and the ten largest hold approximately 21%. The specimen sequenced was tumor-adjacent breast tissue. This chain connects TRBV2 to TRBJ1-6, with a possible D match to TRBD1 (5 bases). The receptor was isolated from a female donor with breast cancer. Some clones in this sample may be carry-over from other donors' samples. The CDR3 is CASSVLGLNSPLHF. DNA for the CDR3: TGTGCCAGCAGTGTCCTGGGACTCAATTCACCCCTCCACTTT.